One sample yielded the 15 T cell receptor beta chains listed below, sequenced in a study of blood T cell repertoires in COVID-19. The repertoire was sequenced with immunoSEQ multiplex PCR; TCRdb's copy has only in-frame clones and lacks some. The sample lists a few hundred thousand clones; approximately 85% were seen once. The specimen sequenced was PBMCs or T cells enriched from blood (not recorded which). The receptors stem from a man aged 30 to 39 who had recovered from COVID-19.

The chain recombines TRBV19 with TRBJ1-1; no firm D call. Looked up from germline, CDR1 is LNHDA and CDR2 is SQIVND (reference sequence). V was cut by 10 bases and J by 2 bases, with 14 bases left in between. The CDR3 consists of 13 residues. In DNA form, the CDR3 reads TGTGCCACTACGACAAGAGCTAACACTGAAGCTTTCTTT. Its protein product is CATTTRANTEAFF.

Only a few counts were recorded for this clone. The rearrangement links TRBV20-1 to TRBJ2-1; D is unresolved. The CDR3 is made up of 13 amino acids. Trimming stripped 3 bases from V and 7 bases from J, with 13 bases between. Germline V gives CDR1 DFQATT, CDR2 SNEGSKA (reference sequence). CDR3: CSASRNLGNEQFF. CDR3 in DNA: TGCAGTGCTAGTCGGAACCTCGGGAATGAGCAGTTCTTC.

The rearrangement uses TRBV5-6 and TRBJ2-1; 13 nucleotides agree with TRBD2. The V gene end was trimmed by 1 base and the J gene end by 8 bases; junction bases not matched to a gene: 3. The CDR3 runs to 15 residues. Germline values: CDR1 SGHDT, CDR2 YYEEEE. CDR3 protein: CASSLTSGGADEQFF. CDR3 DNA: TGTGCCAGCAGCTTGACTAGCGGGGGGGCTGATGAGCAGTTCTTC. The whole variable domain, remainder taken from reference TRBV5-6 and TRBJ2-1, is DAGVTQSPTHLIKTRGQQVTLRCSPKSGHDTVSWYQQALGQGPQFIFQYYEEEERQRGNFPDRFSGHQFPNYSSELNVNALLLGDSALYLCASSLTSGGADEQFFGPGTRLTVL.

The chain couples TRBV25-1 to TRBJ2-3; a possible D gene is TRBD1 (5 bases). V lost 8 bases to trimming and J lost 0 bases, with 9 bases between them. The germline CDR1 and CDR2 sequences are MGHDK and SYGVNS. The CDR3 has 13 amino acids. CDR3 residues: CASRTPSTDTQYF. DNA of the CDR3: TGTGCCAGCCGGACACCGAGCACAGATACGCAGTATTTT.

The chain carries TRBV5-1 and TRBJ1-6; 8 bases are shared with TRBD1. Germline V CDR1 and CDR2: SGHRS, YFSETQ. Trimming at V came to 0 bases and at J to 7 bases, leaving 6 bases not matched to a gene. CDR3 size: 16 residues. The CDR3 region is CASSLGGDRGNSPLHF. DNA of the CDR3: TGCGCCAGCAGCTTGGGGGGTGACAGGGGAAATTCACCCCTCCACTTT.

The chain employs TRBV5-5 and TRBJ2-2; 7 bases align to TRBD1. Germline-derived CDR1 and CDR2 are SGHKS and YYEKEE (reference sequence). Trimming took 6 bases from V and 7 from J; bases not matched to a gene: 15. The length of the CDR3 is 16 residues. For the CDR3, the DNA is TGTGCCAGCACCTTTGTTGGTGGGGCAGGGGGCGGGGAGCTGTTTTTT. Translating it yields CASTFVGGAGGGELFF. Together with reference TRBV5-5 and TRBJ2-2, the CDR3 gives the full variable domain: DAGVTQSPTHLIKTRGQQVTLRCSPISGHKSVSWYQQVLGQGPQFIFQYYEKEERGRGNFPDRFSARQFPNYSSELNVNALLLGDSALYLCASTFVGGAGGGELFFGEGSRLTVL.

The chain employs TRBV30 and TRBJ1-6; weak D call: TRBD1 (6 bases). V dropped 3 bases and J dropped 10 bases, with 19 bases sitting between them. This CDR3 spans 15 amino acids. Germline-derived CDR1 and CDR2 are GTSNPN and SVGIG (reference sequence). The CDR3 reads CAWSMFVGATSPLHF. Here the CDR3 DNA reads TGTGCCTGGAGCATGTTCGTGGGGGCAACATCACCCCTCCACTTT.

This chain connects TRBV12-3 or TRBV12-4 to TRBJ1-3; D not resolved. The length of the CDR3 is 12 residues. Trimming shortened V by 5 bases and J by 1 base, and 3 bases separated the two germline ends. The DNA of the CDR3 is TGTGCCAGCAGTCAATCTGGAAACACCATATATTTT. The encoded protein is CASSQSGNTIYF.

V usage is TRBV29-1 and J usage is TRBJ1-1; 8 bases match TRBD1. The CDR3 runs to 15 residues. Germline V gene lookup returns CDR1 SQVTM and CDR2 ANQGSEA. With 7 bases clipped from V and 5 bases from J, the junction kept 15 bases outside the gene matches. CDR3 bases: TGCAGCGGGGTTCGGACAGGGATCCCCCCGACTGAAGCTTTCTTT. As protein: CSGVRTGIPPTEAFF.

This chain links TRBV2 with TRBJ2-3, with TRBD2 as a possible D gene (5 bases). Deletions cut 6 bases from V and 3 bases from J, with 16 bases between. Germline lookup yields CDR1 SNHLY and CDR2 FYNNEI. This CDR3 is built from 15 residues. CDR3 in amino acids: CASSYGDLGTDTQYF. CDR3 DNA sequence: TGTGCCAGCAGCTACGGGGATTTAGGTACAGATACGCAGTATTTT. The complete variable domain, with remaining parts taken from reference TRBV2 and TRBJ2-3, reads EPEVTQTPSHQVTQMGQEVILRCVPISNHLYFYWYRQILGQKVEFLVSFYNNEISEKSEIFDDQFSVERPDGSNFTLKIRSTKLEDSAMYFCASSYGDLGTDTQYFGPGTRLTVL.

CDR3 region: CASQGVSGNTIYF. CDR3 DNA: TGTGCCAGTCAGGGTGTTTCTGGAAACACCATATATTTT. This chain joins TRBV19 and TRBJ1-3; a weak D match, TRBD1 (5 bases). There are 13 residues in the CDR3. The germline V and J ends were trimmed by 8 bases and 1 base, with 9 bases remaining between them. The germline V gene has CDR1 LNHDA and CDR2 SQIVND (reference sequence).

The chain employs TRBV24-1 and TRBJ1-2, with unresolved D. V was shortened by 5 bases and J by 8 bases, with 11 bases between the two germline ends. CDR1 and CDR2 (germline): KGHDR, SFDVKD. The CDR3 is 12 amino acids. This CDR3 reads CATSAPPGGYTF. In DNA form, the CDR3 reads TGTGCCACCAGTGCCCCTCCGGGAGGCTACACCTTC.

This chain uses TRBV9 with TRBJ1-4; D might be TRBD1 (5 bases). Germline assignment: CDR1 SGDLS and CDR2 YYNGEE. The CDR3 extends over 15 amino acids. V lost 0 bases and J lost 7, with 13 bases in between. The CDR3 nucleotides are TGTGCCAGCAGCGTAGGTTTCCAGGGTGGTGAAAAACTGTTTTTT. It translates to CASSVGFQGGEKLFF.

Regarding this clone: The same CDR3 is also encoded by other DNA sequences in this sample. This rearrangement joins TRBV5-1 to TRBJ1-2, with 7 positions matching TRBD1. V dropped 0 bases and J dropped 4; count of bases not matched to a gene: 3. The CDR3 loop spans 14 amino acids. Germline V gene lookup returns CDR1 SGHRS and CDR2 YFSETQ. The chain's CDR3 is CASSLAGTAYGYTF. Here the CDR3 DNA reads TGCGCCAGCAGCTTGGCTGGGACAGCCTATGGCTACACCTTC. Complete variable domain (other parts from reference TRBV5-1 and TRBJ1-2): KAGVTQTPRYLIKTRGQQVTLSCSPISGHRSVSWYQQTPGQGLQFLFEYFSETQRNKGNFPGRFSGRQFSNSRSEMNVSTLELGDSALYLCASSLAGTAYGYTFGSGTRLTVV.

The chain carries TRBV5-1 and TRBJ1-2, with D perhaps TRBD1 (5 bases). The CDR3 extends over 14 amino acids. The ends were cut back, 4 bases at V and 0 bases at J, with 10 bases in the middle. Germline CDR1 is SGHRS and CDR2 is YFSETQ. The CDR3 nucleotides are TGCGCCAGCAGCAAAGAGACAGCTAACTATGGCTACACCTTC. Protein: CASSKETANYGYTF.